A selection of T cell receptor beta chains follows, all from one sample in a study of T cell responses to AZD1222 COVID-19 vaccine. TCRdb's table, derived via immunoSEQ multiplex PCR, lists solely in-frame clones and lacks some. The repertoire includes 100,000 to 150,000 clones, around nine tenths of them detected once, and roughly a quarter sits in the top ten. The sequences come from peripheral blood, collected on day 0 of AZD1222 vaccination. These TCRs come from an adult in good health. Both conserved end residues are part of each CDR3. The D gene is left open where the match is weak. Some rows have no size entry. The others give once, few or many, or a class for an expanded clone.

v_call	d_call	j_call	clone_size	cdr3_aa	cdr3_nt
TRBV9	TRBD2	TRBJ2-2	once	CASSVGAGVGTGELFF	TGTGCCAGCAGCGTAGGAGCGGGAGTAGGCACCGGGGAGCTGTTTTTT
TRBV10-3	TRBD1	TRBJ1-1	.	CAISGTGETEAFF	TGTGCCATCAGTGGTACAGGGGAAACTGAAGCTTTCTTT
TRBV6-4	TRBD1	TRBJ2-3	.	CASRETTGVHTQYF	TGTGCCAGCAGGGAAACGACAGGGGTCCATACGCAGTATTTT
TRBV4-3	TRBD2	TRBJ2-1	once	CASSLLAGGANEQFF	TGCGCCAGCAGCCTCCTAGCGGGTGGGGCCAATGAGCAGTTCTTC
TRBV21-1	.	TRBJ1-2	.	CASSRPGHYGYTF	TGTGCCAGCAGCAGACCGGGGCACTATGGCTACACCTTC
TRBV5-6	.	TRBJ1-3	.	CASSQKDTADRHSGNTIYF	TGTGCCAGCAGCCAAAAAGACACTGCCGACAGGCACTCTGGAAACACCATATATTTT
TRBV18	.	TRBJ2-7	few	CASSPKPGGHYEQYF	TGTGCCAGCTCACCAAAGCCGGGCGGTCACTACGAGCAGTACTTC
TRBV12-3/TRBV12-4	.	TRBJ1-1	.	CASSLGGWAAFF	TGTGCCAGCAGTTTAGGGGGGTGGGCTGCTTTCTTT
TRBV4-3	TRBD1	TRBJ1-4	.	CASSQDGQGNEKLFF	TGCGCCAGCAGCCAAGATGGACAGGGGAATGAAAAACTGTTTTTT
TRBV7-2	.	TRBJ1-5	.	CASSSSGSYQPQHF	TGTGCCAGCAGCTCGTCGGGGTCTTATCAGCCCCAGCATTTT
TRBV5-1	TRBD2	TRBJ2-7	.	CASTSARGGYEQYF	TGCGCCAGCACGAGTGCCCGGGGGGGGTACGAGCAGTACTTC
TRBV29-1	.	TRBJ2-7	.	CSVDSGYEQYF	TGCAGCGTTGATAGCGGCTACGAGCAGTACTTC
TRBV5-8	.	TRBJ2-7	few	CASSLHRPKAYEQYF	TGTGCCAGCAGCTTGCATCGGCCTAAGGCCTACGAGCAGTACTTC
TRBV3-1/TRBV3-2	TRBD1	TRBJ1-2	.	CASSQAPQGVVYGYTF	TGTGCCAGCAGCCAAGCCCCTCAGGGGGTGGTTTATGGCTACACCTTC
TRBV6-5	.	TRBJ1-3	.	CASQKGVGNTIYF	TGTGCCAGCCAGAAGGGAGTTGGAAACACCATATATTTT
TRBV5-6	.	TRBJ1-4	.	CASSFSGQQNEKLFF	TGTGCCAGCAGCTTTTCCGGACAGCAGAATGAAAAACTGTTTTTT
TRBV12-3/TRBV12-4	.	TRBJ1-2	.	CASSLPPSGYTF	TGTGCCAGCAGTTTACCTCCATCGGGCTACACCTTC
TRBV9	.	TRBJ2-7	once	CASSVGQGIYEQYF	TGTGCCAGCAGCGTGGGCCAGGGCATCTACGAGCAGTACTTC
TRBV7-9	TRBD2	TRBJ2-7	.	CASSDTLSGSYEQYF	TGTGCCAGCAGCGATACCTTGAGCGGGAGCTACGAGCAGTACTTC
TRBV5-6	.	TRBJ1-1	.	CASSLFRAEAFF	TGTGCCAGCAGCTTATTCAGGGCTGAAGCTTTCTTT
TRBV19	TRBD2	TRBJ2-1	.	CASSMGTMAYNEQFF	TGTGCCAGTAGTATGGGGACTATGGCCTACAATGAGCAGTTCTTC
TRBV19	.	TRBJ1-5	.	CASSSQGDQPQHF	TGTGCCAGTAGTTCACAGGGAGATCAGCCCCAGCATTTT
TRBV19	TRBD2	TRBJ2-1	.	CASSIFPPGGRVAEQFF	TGTGCCAGTAGTATCTTCCCCCCGGGCGGGAGGGTGGCTGAGCAGTTCTTC
TRBV19	.	TRBJ1-1	.	CASRPLGESATEAFF	TGTGCCAGTAGACCCCTCGGTGAGTCGGCCACTGAAGCTTTCTTT
TRBV3-1/TRBV3-2	.	TRBJ1-2	.	CASSAGQFYGYTF	TGTGCCAGCAGCGCAGGACAGTTCTATGGCTACACCTTC
TRBV10-3	.	TRBJ2-3	.	CAIRGRGNRTDTQYF	TGTGCCATCAGGGGACGGGGGAATAGGACAGATACGCAGTATTTT
TRBV7-2	TRBD1	TRBJ1-3	.	CASSYQQGASGNTIYF	TGTGCCAGCAGCTACCAACAGGGGGCTTCTGGAAACACCATATATTTT
TRBV5-1	.	TRBJ1-2	.	CASSVETPPNYGYTF	TGCGCCAGCAGCGTAGAGACACCACCCAACTATGGCTACACCTTC
TRBV5-1	.	TRBJ1-1	.	CASRPDNLGTEAFF	TGCGCCAGCAGACCGGACAATCTAGGCACTGAAGCTTTCTTT
TRBV6-5	.	TRBJ2-3	.	CASSTGYTDTQYF	TGTGCCAGCAGCACCGGCTACACAGATACGCAGTATTTT
TRBV2	.	TRBJ1-5	.	CASNGRPPGQPQHF	TGTGCCAGCAATGGACGGCCCCCCGGACAGCCCCAGCATTTT
TRBV20-1	.	TRBJ1-1	few	CSARSGTEAFF	TGCAGTGCTAGGTCCGGGACTGAAGCTTTCTTT
TRBV3-1/TRBV3-2	TRBD1	TRBJ1-6	.	CASSPRTGTDNSPLHF	TGTGCCAGCAGCCCTCGTACCGGGACAGATAATTCACCCCTCCACTTT
TRBV7-9	.	TRBJ2-5	.	CASSLDPPGTQYF	TGTGCCAGCAGCTTAGACCCCCCCGGGACCCAGTACTTC
TRBV15	.	TRBJ1-5	.	CATSRDIRQPQHF	TGTGCCACCAGCAGAGACATTAGGCAGCCCCAGCATTTT
TRBV5-1	.	TRBJ2-4	.	CASSPPASTGLVQYF	TGCGCCAGCAGCCCACCGGCATCAACAGGGCTCGTTCAGTACTTC
TRBV5-1	.	TRBJ1-2	.	CASSLVQAGHYGYTF	TGCGCCAGCAGCTTGGTGCAGGCTGGACACTATGGCTACACCTTC
TRBV7-3	TRBD2	TRBJ2-1	.	CASSLTQGGGANEQFF	TGTGCCAGCAGCTTAACGCAAGGCGGGGGGGCAAATGAGCAGTTCTTC
TRBV3-1/TRBV3-2	TRBD1	TRBJ1-2	.	CASSQHRTGGGDHGYTF	TGTGCCAGCAGCCAACACCGGACAGGGGGCGGGGATCATGGCTACACCTTC
TRBV9	.	TRBJ2-1	.	CASSVGSGPGAVYNEQFF	TGTGCCAGCAGCGTAGGTTCGGGACCAGGGGCAGTCTACAATGAGCAGTTCTTC
TRBV11-1	.	TRBJ2-1	.	CASSPRRGTGGEQFF	TGTGCCAGCAGCCCAAGGCGGGGTACCGGCGGTGAGCAGTTCTTC
TRBV5-8	.	TRBJ1-2	.	CASSFKVTF	TGTGCCAGCAGCTTCAAGGTCACCTTC
TRBV7-3	TRBD2	TRBJ2-1	.	CASSPQWTSGVGVEQFF	TGTGCCAGCAGCCCACAGTGGACTAGCGGGGTCGGAGTAGAGCAGTTCTTC
TRBV11-1	TRBD1	TRBJ2-3	.	CASSLAGGQRGLSTDTQYF	TGTGCCAGCAGCTTAGCAGGGGGACAGCGAGGCCTTAGCACAGATACGCAGTATTTT
TRBV29-1	.	TRBJ1-2	.	CSVESNYGYTF	TGCAGCGTTGAAAGCAACTATGGCTACACCTTC
TRBV2	.	TRBJ2-1	.	CASSEGFNSGEQFF	TGTGCCAGCAGTGAAGGATTTAATTCCGGTGAGCAGTTCTTC
TRBV5-1	TRBD1	TRBJ2-5	once	CASSLEGTGWAETQYF	TGCGCCAGCAGCTTGGAAGGGACAGGGTGGGCGGAGACCCAGTACTTC
TRBV7-3	.	TRBJ1-1	.	CASSSQGVHTEAFF	TGTGCCAGCAGCTCACAGGGTGTCCACACTGAAGCTTTCTTT
TRBV2	.	TRBJ1-6	.	CASSDMKGPNSPLHF	TGTGCCAGCAGTGATATGAAGGGACCAAATTCACCCCTCCACTTT
TRBV2	.	TRBJ1-2	.	CASSAEGLYGYTF	TGTGCCAGCAGTGCGGAAGGCCTCTATGGCTACACCTTC
TRBV7-8	TRBD2	TRBJ2-4	.	CASSLGTSGTKNIQYF	TGTGCCAGCAGCCTGGGGACTAGCGGGACCAAAAACATTCAGTACTTC
TRBV18	.	TRBJ1-5	few	CASSLSNQPQHF	TGTGCCAGCTCACTTAGCAATCAGCCCCAGCATTTT
TRBV7-9	.	TRBJ1-2	.	CASSFESYGYTF	TGTGCCAGCAGCTTCGAGTCCTATGGCTACACCTTC
TRBV7-8	TRBD1	TRBJ1-4	once	CASSFGTGDEKLFF	TGTGCCAGCAGCTTTGGGACAGGGGATGAAAAACTGTTTTTT
TRBV6-5	.	TRBJ2-1	once	CASSRAGLSYNEQFF	TGTGCCAGCAGCCGGGCGGGGCTTTCCTACAATGAGCAGTTCTTC
TRBV9	.	TRBJ2-3	.	CASSVGAGAETDTQYF	TGTGCCAGCAGCGTAGGGGCGGGGGCCGAGACAGATACGCAGTATTTT
TRBV6-5	.	TRBJ1-1	.	CASSIRGGNTEAFF	TGTGCCAGCTCGATCCGGGGAGGGAACACTGAAGCTTTCTTT
TRBV9	TRBD2	TRBJ2-7	.	CASSPSGTYSYEQYF	TGTGCCAGCAGCCCAAGCGGGACTTACTCCTACGAGCAGTACTTC